This is a list of T cell receptor beta chains from one sample in a study of T-cell memory formation after mild COVID-19. TCRdb independently ran MiXCR on the 5' RACE reads; one entry per CDR3 protein. The sample shows roughly 450,000 distinct CDR3 sequences, roughly 17% of them seen only once. The sequenced material came from PBMCs or a T cell subset sorted from them (not recorded which). The receptor source for this set is a man aged 18 to 30 who had mild COVID-19 (a few samples of this study predate the infection). Cell type and time point are not known. Each CDR3 is given with its conserved first and last residue. Each record gives: V gene, D gene, J gene, clone size, CDR3 DNA, CDR3 protein. A D gene is named only where the DNA matches it firmly. A row's size may be missing; if present it is once, few, many or a size class.

v_call: TRBV7-8; d_call: TRBD2; j_call: TRBJ2-5; clone_size: many; cdr3_nt: TGTGCCAGTGGACTAGCGGGGGGGGAAGAGACCCAGTACTTC; cdr3_aa: CASGLAGGEETQYF
v_call: TRBV4-3; d_call: -; j_call: TRBJ1-1; clone_size: once; cdr3_nt: TGCGCCAGCAGCCCCCAGGAGGGGGTTACCACTGAAGCTTTCTTT; cdr3_aa: CASSPQEGVTTEAFF
v_call: TRBV20-1; d_call: -; j_call: TRBJ2-1; clone_size: few; cdr3_nt: TGCAGTGCTAGTGTAGGAGGACTTAGCTTTGATGAGCAGTTCTTC; cdr3_aa: CSASVGGLSFDEQFF
v_call: TRBV20-1; d_call: -; j_call: TRBJ1-2; clone_size: -; cdr3_nt: TGCAGTGCTAGAGATAATTATAATTTTAACTATGGCTACACCTTC; cdr3_aa: CSARDNYNFNYGYTF
v_call: TRBV12-3/TRBV12-4; d_call: TRBD1; j_call: TRBJ2-7; clone_size: many; cdr3_nt: TGTGCCAGCAGTCCGCTCGAGGACAGGCCTTCCTACGAGCAGTACTTC; cdr3_aa: CASSPLEDRPSYEQYF
v_call: TRBV5-1; d_call: -; j_call: TRBJ2-2; clone_size: -; cdr3_nt: TGCGCCAGCAGGGTGGAGGGGAGCTCCGGGGAGCTGTTTTTT; cdr3_aa: CASRVEGSSGELFF
v_call: TRBV12-3/TRBV12-4; d_call: -; j_call: TRBJ1-4; clone_size: few; cdr3_nt: TGTGCCAGCACTGGGGGGTATGCCAATGAAAAACTGTTTTTT; cdr3_aa: CASTGGYANEKLFF
v_call: TRBV6-2/TRBV6-3; d_call: -; j_call: TRBJ1-1; clone_size: few; cdr3_nt: TGTGCCAGCAGTCTCCATGGGGATAGGCCCCAAGTTGCTTTCTTT; cdr3_aa: CASSLHGDRPQVAFF
v_call: TRBV20-1; d_call: TRBD1; j_call: TRBJ1-5; clone_size: -; cdr3_nt: TGCAGTGCAACCGGGACAGCAAAGAGGGCCCAGCATTTT; cdr3_aa: CSATGTAKRAQHF
v_call: TRBV19; d_call: -; j_call: TRBJ2-3; clone_size: few; cdr3_nt: TGTGCCAGTAGTCCATTACTAGACGAGGATACGCAGTATTTT; cdr3_aa: CASSPLLDEDTQYF
v_call: TRBV7-8; d_call: -; j_call: TRBJ1-2; clone_size: -; cdr3_nt: TGTGCCAGCAGCTTAAGGAGTGTGACTGGCTACACCTTC; cdr3_aa: CASSLRSVTGYTF
v_call: TRBV11-3; d_call: -; j_call: TRBJ1-4; clone_size: -; cdr3_nt: TGTGCCAGCAGTCAAAAAGGCGAAAAACTGTTTTTT; cdr3_aa: CASSQKGEKLFF
v_call: TRBV7-9; d_call: -; j_call: TRBJ1-1; clone_size: -; cdr3_nt: TGTGCCAGCAGCGTCCTGGTTTTGAACACTGAAGCTTTCTTT; cdr3_aa: CASSVLVLNTEAFF
v_call: TRBV5-6; d_call: -; j_call: TRBJ2-5; clone_size: -; cdr3_nt: TGTGCCAGCAGCTTGCCAGGGGCCCGCCAAGAGACCCAGTACTTC; cdr3_aa: CASSLPGARQETQYF